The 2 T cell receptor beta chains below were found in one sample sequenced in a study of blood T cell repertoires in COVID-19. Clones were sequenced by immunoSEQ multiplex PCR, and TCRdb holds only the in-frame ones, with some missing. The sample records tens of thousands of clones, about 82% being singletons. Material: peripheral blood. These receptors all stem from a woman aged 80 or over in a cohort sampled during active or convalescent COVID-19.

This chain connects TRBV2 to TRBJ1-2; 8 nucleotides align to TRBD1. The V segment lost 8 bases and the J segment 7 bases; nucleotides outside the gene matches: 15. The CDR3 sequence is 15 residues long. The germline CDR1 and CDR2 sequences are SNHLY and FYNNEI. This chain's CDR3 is CASWTGQGRRVGYTF. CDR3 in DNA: TGTGCCAGCTGGACCGGACAGGGTCGACGAGTTGGCTACACCTTC.

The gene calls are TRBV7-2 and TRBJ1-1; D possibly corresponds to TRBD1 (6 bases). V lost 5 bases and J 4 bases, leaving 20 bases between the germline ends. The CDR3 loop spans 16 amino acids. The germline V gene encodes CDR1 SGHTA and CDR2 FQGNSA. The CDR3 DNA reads TGTGCCAGCAGCCAAAACAGGGTTTATGGGGGCACTGAAGCTTTCTTT. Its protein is CASSQNRVYGGTEAFF.